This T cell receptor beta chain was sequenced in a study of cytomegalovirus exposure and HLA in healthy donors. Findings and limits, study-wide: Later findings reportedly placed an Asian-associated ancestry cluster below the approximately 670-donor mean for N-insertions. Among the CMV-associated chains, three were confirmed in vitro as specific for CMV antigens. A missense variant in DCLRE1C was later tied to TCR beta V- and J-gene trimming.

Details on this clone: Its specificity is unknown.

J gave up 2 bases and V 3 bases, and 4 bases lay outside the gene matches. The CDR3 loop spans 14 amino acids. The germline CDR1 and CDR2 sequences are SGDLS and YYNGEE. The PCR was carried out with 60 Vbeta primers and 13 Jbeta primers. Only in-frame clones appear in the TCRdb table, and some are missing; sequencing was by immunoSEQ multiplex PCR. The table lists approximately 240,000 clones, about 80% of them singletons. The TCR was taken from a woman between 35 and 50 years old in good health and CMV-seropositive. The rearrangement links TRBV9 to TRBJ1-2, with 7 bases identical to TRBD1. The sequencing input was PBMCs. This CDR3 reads CASSAPGQNYGYTF. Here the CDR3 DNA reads TGTGCCAGCAGCGCCCCGGGACAGAACTATGGCTACACCTTC.